The 25 T cell receptor beta chains below all came from one sample that was sequenced in a study of ipilimumab plus nivolumab after autologous stem cell transplantation. Clones were read by immunoSEQ multiplex PCR, and TCRdb kept only the in-frame ones, dropping some. The data show 20,000 to 25,000 clones, roughly 70% seen once. This specimen was PBMCs, taken in a trial of ipilimumab plus nivolumab as post-transplant consolidation. The receptors stem from a male donor with diffuse large B-cell lymphoma.

V usage is TRBV7-2 and J usage is TRBJ2-7; D ambiguous. Trimming cost V 2 bases and J 5 bases, with 7 bases left between them. This CDR3 has 12 amino acids. The V gene's germline CDR1 is SGHTA and CDR2 FQGNSA. The CDR3 sequence is CASSLTSNEQYF. The DNA for the CDR3 is TGTGCCAGCAGCTTAACGTCCAACGAGCAGTACTTC.

The rearrangement joins TRBV18 to TRBJ1-1; D unclear. V shed 1 base and J shed 5 bases, with 11 bases lying between them. The CDR3 loop spans 14 amino acids. Germline values: CDR1 KGHSH, CDR2 LQKENI. CDR3: CASSPRVRFTEAFF. DNA for the CDR3: TGTGCCAGCTCACCACGTGTTCGGTTTACTGAAGCTTTCTTT.

The chain is built from TRBV4-2 and TRBJ1-4, with a tentative D call TRBD1 (6 bases). Germline assignment: CDR1 LGHNA and CDR2 YNFKEQ. Trimming took 1 base from V and 5 from J, leaving 11 bases between them. CDR3 length: 15 amino acids. DNA of the CDR3: TGTGCCAGCAGCCAAGCGGACAGTGTGAATGAAAAACTGTTTTTT. Translated, it gives CASSQADSVNEKLFF.

This clone has at least ten counts. The chain couples TRBV6-5 to TRBJ1-2; TRBD1 might be the D (5 bases). The CDR3 loop spans 12 amino acids. Germline values: CDR1 MNHEY, CDR2 SVGAGI. With 7 bases removed from V and 6 bases from J, the gap between germline ends came to 12 bases. The CDR3 here is CASKDQGHGYTF. CDR3 in DNA: TGTGCCAGCAAAGATCAGGGTCATGGCTACACCTTC.

V and J are TRBV6-1 and TRBJ2-7; 10 bases line up with TRBD2. CDR3 size: 15 residues. J was trimmed by 6 bases and V by 1 base; bases with no gene match: 6. Germline lookup yields CDR1 MNHNS and CDR2 SASEGT. The CDR3 DNA reads as TGTGCCAGCAGTGAAGGTCTAGCGGGAGCCAGCGAGCAGTACTTC. It specifies CASSEGLAGASEQYF.

The chain couples TRBV25-1 to TRBJ2-3, with D possibly being TRBD1 or TRBD2 (5 bases each). The CDR3 spans 15 residues. Germline V lookup: CDR1 MGHDK, CDR2 SYGVNS. V was clipped by 3 bases and J by 3 bases, with 13 bases between them. The CDR3 region is CASSEGVVRTDTQYF. CDR3 nucleotide sequence: TGTGCCAGCAGTGAGGGGGTAGTTAGGACAGATACGCAGTATTTT.

This chain uses TRBV11-3 with TRBJ2-7; D is possibly TRBD1 (5 bases). There are 12 residues in the CDR3. Trimming took off 3 bases at V and 7 bases at J, with 10 bases between the two ends. Germline V gene data show CDR1 as SGHNT and CDR2 as YENEEA. The DNA for the CDR3 is TGTGCCAGCAGCTTGGGGCGGACAGAGCAGTACTTC. It is translated as CASSLGRTEQYF.

V usage is TRBV27 and J usage is TRBJ2-1; D may be TRBD1 or TRBD2 (5 bases each). The CDR3 extends over 12 amino acids. With 1 base removed from V and 7 bases from J, the gap between germline ends came to 5 bases. Germline-derived CDR1 and CDR2 are MNHEY and SMNVEV (reference sequence). CDR3 DNA: TGTGCCAGCAGTTTATGGGGGAATGAGCAGTTCTTC. It translates to CASSLWGNEQFF.

This CDR3 reads CASSLAGQGQGPQHF. The CDR3 DNA reads as TGTGCCAGCAGCTTAGCCGGACAGGGTCAAGGGCCCCAGCATTTT. The chain carries TRBV7-2 and TRBJ1-5, with TRBD1 matching 8 bases. V gave up 0 bases and J gave up 9 bases; unmatched junction bases: 7. Germline V gives CDR1 SGHTA, CDR2 FQGNSA. The CDR3 has 15 amino acids.

The chain has TRBV18 and TRBJ2-5, with TRBD2 identical over 13 bases. V gave up 4 bases and J gave up 3 bases; unmatched junction bases: 2. The CDR3 spans 15 residues. CDR1 and CDR2 from the germline V gene are KGHSH and LQKENI. CDR3 DNA: TGTGCCAGCTCACGGACTAGCGGGAGTGAAGAGACCCAGTACTTC. Protein sequence: CASSRTSGSEETQYF. Based on the CDR3 plus reference TRBV18 and TRBJ2-5, the full variable domain is NAGVMQNPRHLVRRRGQEARLRCSPMKGHSHVYWYRQLPEEGLKFMVYLQKENIIDESGMPKERFSAEFPKEGPSILRIQQVVRGDSAAYFCASSRTSGSEETQYFGPGTRLLVL.

This chain links TRBV27 with TRBJ2-7; D might be TRBD1 or TRBD2, each matching 7 bases. CDR1 is MNHEY and CDR2 is SMNVEV in the germline V gene (reference sequence). This CDR3 contains 14 residues. V was cut by 6 bases and J by 4 bases, with 16 bases left in between. This chain's CDR3 is CASSPGGRAYEQYF. CDR3 nucleotides: TGTGCCAGCAGCCCAGGGGGGAGGGCTTACGAGCAGTACTTC.

CDR3 sequence: CASSLQGRNTEAFF. The CDR3 nucleotides are TGTGCCAGCAGCCTACAGGGGCGGAACACTGAAGCTTTCTTT. This chain joins TRBV7-6 and TRBJ1-1; TRBD1 agrees at 7 bases. J was trimmed by 1 base and V by 5 bases; bases with no gene match: 4. CDR3 length equals 14 residues. Germline CDR1 is SGHVS and CDR2 is FNYEAQ. The full variable domain, completed using reference TRBV7-6 and TRBJ1-1, is GAGVSQSPRYKVTKRGQDVALRCDPISGHVSLYWYRQALGQGPEFLTYFNYEAQQDKSGLPNDRFSAERPEGSISTLTIQRTEQRDSAMYRCASSLQGRNTEAFFGQGTRLTVV.

The gene calls are TRBV18 and TRBJ2-6; D not resolved. CDR1 is KGHSH, CDR2 LQKENI, per germline. The CDR3 loop spans 12 amino acids. Trimming took off 7 bases at V and 4 bases at J, with 5 bases between the two ends. Here the CDR3 DNA reads TGTGCCAGCTTGGGAGGGGCCAACGTCCTGACTTTC. Translated, it gives CASLGGANVLTF.

The genes are TRBV7-9 and TRBJ1-1; 10 bases align to TRBD1. Germline V gene data show CDR1 as SEHNR and CDR2 as FQNEAQ (reference sequence). CDR3 size: 16 residues. Germline trimming cut 5 bases from V and 4 bases from J; bases unmatched to any gene: 10. DNA for the CDR3: TGTGCCAGCAGCGCAGGGACAGGGGATCTAGGCACTGAAGCTTTCTTT. Translated: CASSAGTGDLGTEAFF.

This chain joins TRBV29-1 and TRBJ1-2, with D possibly TRBD1 on 5 matching bases. Germline CDR1 is SQVTM and CDR2 is ANQGSEA. CDR3 length equals 14 residues. The V end was cut by 5 bases, the J end by 0 bases, with 13 bases between. The CDR3 is CSVPPQGPNYGYTF. CDR3 sequence (DNA): TGCAGCGTTCCCCCCCAGGGTCCTAACTATGGCTACACCTTC.

This clone is medium-sized (0.01 to 0.1%) within its sample. The rearrangement uses TRBV14 and TRBJ2-1; D might be TRBD2 (6 bases). This CDR3 has 15 residues. V was trimmed by 6 bases and J by 6 bases, leaving 18 bases between them. The germline gives CDR1 SGHDN, CDR2 FVKESK. The CDR3 reads CASRKETGSSNEQFF. The CDR3, as DNA: TGTGCCAGCAGAAAGGAAACCGGGAGCTCCAATGAGCAGTTCTTC.

V gene TRBV7-3 combines with J gene TRBJ2-7, with D possibly TRBD1 on 6 matching bases. This CDR3 has 13 amino acids. The V end lost 1 base, the J end lost 6 bases, and 10 bases lay between the germline ends. Germline values: CDR1 SGHTA, CDR2 FQGTGA. The CDR3 region is CASSLNQGSEQYF. CDR3 coding DNA: TGTGCCAGCAGCTTAAACCAGGGGTCCGAGCAGTACTTC.

The rearrangement uses TRBV20-1 and TRBJ2-7; D remains unclear. The CDR3 is made up of 10 amino acids. Germline lookup yields CDR1 DFQATT and CDR2 SNEGSKA (reference sequence). Deletions cut 5 bases from V and 3 bases from J, with 5 bases between. CDR3 sequence: CSAANYEQYF. CDR3 coding DNA: TGCAGTGCTGCGAACTACGAGCAGTACTTC.

The sample holds a few counts of this clone. V is TRBV7-2 and J is TRBJ2-5; 8 bases are shared with TRBD1. The germline V gene encodes CDR1 SGHTA and CDR2 FQGNSA. V shed 5 bases and J 5 bases; nucleotides not matched to a gene: 7. The CDR3 runs to 14 residues. Written as DNA, the CDR3 is TGTGCCAGCAGCGCAGACCAGGGGGCGGAGACCCAGTACTTC. It translates to CASSADQGAETQYF. Combining the CDR3 with reference TRBV7-2 and TRBJ2-5 gives the whole variable domain GAGVSQSPSNKVTEKGKDVELRCDPISGHTALYWYRQSLGQGLEFLIYFQGNSAPDKSGLPSDRFSAERTGGSVSTLTIQRTQQEDSAVYLCASSADQGAETQYFGPGTRLLVL.

CDR3 bases: TGTGCCAGTAGTGTGGCAGGTGCTGAAAAACTGTTTTTT. Translated, it gives CASSVAGAEKLFF. The chain employs TRBV19 and TRBJ1-4, with no clear D. CDR1 LNHDA and CDR2 SQIVND come from the germline V gene (reference sequence). The CDR3 spans 13 residues. With 5 bases removed from V and 7 bases from J, the gap between germline ends came to 11 bases.

The chain carries TRBV2 and TRBJ2-5, with D perhaps matching TRBD2 (7 bases). The CDR3 length is 14 residues. Germline loops: CDR1 SNHLY, CDR2 FYNNEI. V lost 6 bases and J lost 4, with 15 bases in between. This chain's CDR3 is CASSLRGAGETQYF. DNA for the CDR3: TGTGCCAGCAGCCTCCGGGGGGCCGGAGAGACCCAGTACTTC.

J is TRBJ2-7 and V is TRBV7-8, with D unclear. The ends were cut back, 0 bases at V and 2 bases at J, with 8 bases in the middle. CDR3 length equals 14 residues. The germline CDR1 and CDR2 sequences are SGHVS and FQNEAQ. The CDR3 loop reads CASSLAVETYEQYF. The CDR3 nucleotides read TGTGCCAGCAGCTTAGCGGTGGAGACCTACGAGCAGTACTTC.

V usage is TRBV18 and J usage is TRBJ2-6; no definite D call. Germline V lookup: CDR1 KGHSH, CDR2 LQKENI. The CDR3 consists of 15 residues. V was clipped by 0 bases and J by 2 bases, with 5 bases between them. Written as DNA, the CDR3 is TGTGCCAGCTCACCACCGGAAGCTGGGGCCAACGTCCTGACTTTC. It codes for CASSPPEAGANVLTF.

The chain uses TRBV5-1 and TRBJ2-1; 11 nucleotides align to TRBD2. The junction had 13 bases not matched to a gene; V was cut back by 2 bases and J by 9 bases. Germline CDR1 reads SGHRS; CDR2 reads YFSETQ. The CDR3 is 17 residues long. CDR3 amino acids: CASSLDSSGGPFGEQFF. The CDR3, as DNA: TGCGCCAGCAGCTTAGACTCTAGCGGGGGGCCCTTCGGTGAGCAGTTCTTC.

This chain connects TRBV19 to TRBJ1-4; D is undetermined. The CDR3 consists of 14 residues. Between the trimmed V and J ends, which lost 1 base and 8 bases, there was a span of 11 bases. CDR1 is LNHDA, CDR2 SQIVND, per germline (reference sequence). The CDR3 DNA sequence: TGTGCCAGTAGTATAGTGGGGATAGCCGAAAAACTGTTTTTT. Translated: CASSIVGIAEKLFF.